This TCR beta chain was identified during a study of T cell responses to AZD1222 COVID-19 vaccine. Germline CDR1 SGDLS, CDR2 YYNGEE. The length of the CDR3 is 13 residues. The ends were cut back, 2 bases at V and 7 bases at J, with 12 bases in the middle. On this clone itself: Its cognate antigen is unknown.

Libraries were prepared by immunoSEQ multiplex PCR; TCRdb keeps only in-frame clonotypes and omits some of them. The table records around 92,000 clones, about 89% of them present only once. Notes on the study in general: Recipients of AZD1222 seropositive at baseline numbered only 5 to 7. Targeting of unmutated variant regions was reportedly seen in nearly half of spike-specific TCRs.

Here the sequenced sample was peripheral blood, taken on day 0 of AZD1222 vaccination. The source of this sequence is an adult in good health. V usage is TRBV9 and J usage is TRBJ2-5; D gene ambiguous. CDR3: CASSVVKLGTQYF. In DNA, the CDR3 is TGTGCCAGCAGCGTGGTTAAACTGGGGACCCAGTACTTC.